The subject of this entry is one T cell receptor beta chain. Its antigen is currently unknown. This sample was taken from a study of CXCR3-negative and CXCR3-positive naive CD8 T cells. Whole-study results and caveats: Researchers report CXCR3 expression partially decreased after cryopreservation, with fresh PBMCs used in most assays. TRB CDR3 hydrophobicity was greater in CXCR3-positive naive cells than in CXCR3-negative naive cells.

Germline V lookup: CDR1 SQVTM, CDR2 ANQGSEA. The CDR3 length is 15 residues. With UMI labels, 5' RACE was used to prepare the TRB cDNA libraries. TCRdb reprocessed the 5' RACE reads and reports one entry per CDR3 protein, with no DNA. The table lists under 75,000 distinct CDR3 sequences. What was sequenced was naive CXCR3+ CD8+ T cells from blood. Indicated subset: CD45RO-CCR7+CD27+CD95- naive CD8+ T cells expressing CXCR3 (TNR3+). This TCR came from a human donor in good health. Some clones in this sample may be carry-over from other donors' samples. The chain is built from TRBV29-1 and TRBJ2-7; the TCRdb D gene call, TRBD1, has no DNA to confirm it. CDR3 loop: CSVVERDNPSYEQYF.